The 17 T cell receptor beta chains listed next were all sequenced from one sample in a study of T-cell memory formation after mild COVID-19. TCRdb fed the 5' RACE reads into MiXCR, producing one record per CDR3 protein. In the table there are approximately 190,000 distinct CDR3 sequences, 18% of which are singletons. The sample was PBMCs or a T cell subset sorted from them (not recorded which). These receptor sequences come from an adult woman who had mild COVID-19 (a few samples of this study predate the infection). Cell type and time point are not known.

This clonotype has just a few counts. Here the CDR3 DNA reads TGTGCCAGCAGCTTGACGGCGGGGGAGCAGTTCTTC. Protein: CASSLTAGEQFF. The genes are TRBV5-4 and TRBJ2-1; a weak D match, TRBD2 (6 bases). Germline CDR1 is SGHNT and CDR2 is YYREEE (reference sequence). The CDR3 length is 12 residues. V was cut by 1 base and J by 10 bases, with 9 bases left in between.

The sample holds many counts of this clonotype. The rearrangement joins TRBV5-1 to TRBJ2-7; 7 bases agree with TRBD1. CDR3 size: 14 residues. Germline lookup yields CDR1 SGHRS and CDR2 YFSETQ. Trimming at V came to 1 base and at J to 0 bases, leaving 1 base not matched to a gene. CDR3 loop: CASSLRDSSYEQYF. In nucleotides, the CDR3 is TGCGCCAGCAGCTTGAGGGACAGCTCCTACGAGCAGTACTTC.

The DNA for the CDR3 is TGTGCCAGCAGCTTAGGTAGACAGGGCCAAGCTTTCTTT. This sequence encodes CASSLGRQGQAFF. The V and J genes are TRBV11-2 and TRBJ1-1, with 7 bases identical to TRBD1. The CDR3 contains 13 residues. Germline loops: CDR1 SGHAT, CDR2 FQNNGV. V shed 1 base, J shed 9 bases, and the junction held 5 bases outside the gene matches. Using reference TRBV11-2 and TRBJ1-1 for the parts outside the CDR3, the full variable domain is EAGVAQSPRYKIIEKRQSVAFWCNPISGHATLYWYQQILGQGPKLLIQFQNNGVVDDSQLPKDRFSAERLKGVDSTLKIQPAKLEDSAVYLCASSLGRQGQAFFGQGTRLTVV.

This clonotype was picked up a small number of times. The chain has TRBV5-1 and TRBJ1-2, with 8 bases lining up with TRBD1. The CDR3 spans 17 residues. Per germline, CDR1 SGHRS and CDR2 YFSETQ. Germline trimming cut 2 bases from V and 4 bases from J; bases unmatched to any gene: 13. CDR3 DNA sequence: TGCGCCAGCAGCTTAGGGACTGCCACAGGGGGAACCTATGGCTACACCTTC. This sequence encodes CASSLGTATGGTYGYTF.

This clonotype was recorded a few times. The genes are TRBV20-1 and TRBJ1-6; unclear D gene. The V gene lost 1 base and the J gene lost 5 bases, with 9 bases spanning the gap. CDR1 DFQATT and CDR2 SNEGSKA come from the germline V gene (reference sequence). The CDR3 sequence is 14 residues long. The CDR3 region has the DNA TGCAGTGCTAGAGTCGGCAAAAATAATTCACCCCTCCACTTT. Translated, it gives CSARVGKNNSPLHF.

CDR3: CASSLGGKAQPQHF. The CDR3 DNA reads as TGTGCCAGCAGTTTGGGCGGGAAGGCGCAGCCCCAGCATTTT. The chain links TRBV12-3 or TRBV12-4 to TRBJ1-5, with D unresolved. V dropped 3 bases and J dropped 7 bases, with 13 bases sitting between them. This CDR3 has 14 amino acids.

This clonotype was counted between two and nine times. The V and J genes are TRBV12-3 or TRBV12-4 and TRBJ2-5, with TRBD1 identical over 9 bases. The CDR3 contains 14 residues. The V segment lost 8 bases and the J segment 5 bases; nucleotides outside the gene matches: 9. The DNA for the CDR3 is TGTGCCAGCCTGGCGACAGGGGGGCTGGAGACCCAGTACTTC. Translation gives CASLATGGLETQYF.

V and J are TRBV6-5 and TRBJ2-5; D is possibly TRBD1 (6 bases). Trimming cost V 6 bases and J 2 bases, with 13 bases left between them. CDR1 is MNHEY, CDR2 SVGAGI, per germline. The CDR3 loop spans 14 amino acids. CDR3: CASRRRGQQETQYF. The CDR3 nucleotides read TGTGCCAGCAGGCGCCGAGGACAGCAAGAGACCCAGTACTTC.

This clonotype appeared a few times. The rearrangement joins TRBV4-1 to TRBJ2-1; 7 bases agree with TRBD1. Germline V gene sequence: CDR1 MGHRA, CDR2 YSYEKL. CDR3 length: 13 amino acids. Germline trimming cut 4 bases from V and 10 bases from J; bases unmatched to any gene: 7. This CDR3 reads CASSPGTAIEQFF. The CDR3, as DNA: TGCGCCAGCAGCCCCGGGACAGCAATCGAGCAGTTCTTC.

The V and J genes are TRBV5-4 and TRBJ2-1; 14 bases map to TRBD2. The germline V gene has CDR1 SGHNT and CDR2 YYREEE (reference sequence). The CDR3 length is 15 residues. The ends lost 4 bases at V and 13 bases at J; junction bases unmatched: 10. The CDR3 DNA is TGTGCCAGCAGCCCGGGACTAGCGGGAGAAGGGAGCCAGTTCTTC. This sequence encodes CASSPGLAGEGSQFF.

The CDR3 spells CASSRTGTFRSEKLFF. The CDR3 DNA sequence: TGCGCCAGCAGCCGAACCGGGACGTTTCGAAGTGAAAAACTGTTTTTT. The V call is TRBV4-1, the J call TRBJ1-4, with a weak D call TRBD1 (5 bases). V gave up 4 bases and J gave up 7 bases, with 19 bases separating them. Germline CDR1 reads MGHRA; CDR2 reads YSYEKL. The CDR3 loop spans 16 amino acids.

The chain couples TRBV27 to TRBJ2-7; D possibly corresponds to TRBD1 (6 bases). Trimming removed 8 bases at V and 6 bases at J, with 20 bases between. CDR1 and CDR2 from the germline V gene are MNHEY and SMNVEV (reference sequence). The CDR3 is 14 amino acids. In DNA form, the CDR3 reads TGTGCCAGCGGACAGTGGGGGAGCCCTGTCGAGCAGTACTTC. Its translation is CASGQWGSPVEQYF.

This clonotype was detected a few times. The chain joins TRBV20-1 to TRBJ2-1; D perhaps matches TRBD2 (6 bases). This CDR3 comprises 15 residues. Trimming took 5 bases from V and 4 from J, leaving 18 bases between them. Per the germline V gene, CDR1 is DFQATT and CDR2 is SNEGSKA (reference sequence). Written as DNA, the CDR3 is TGCAGTGCTGGGGAAGCTGGCGGAGGGTACAATGAGCAGTTCTTC. Translation gives CSAGEAGGGYNEQFF.

The genes are TRBV3-1 and TRBJ2-7; 8 bases line up with TRBD1. Looked up from germline, CDR1 is LGHDT and CDR2 is YNNKEL (reference sequence). This CDR3 has 14 amino acids. V dropped 7 bases and J dropped 0; count of bases not matched to a gene: 5. As DNA, the CDR3 is TGTGCCAGCAAAGGACAGGGCCTCTCCTACGAGCAGTACTTC. This translates into CASKGQGLSYEQYF.

This clonotype was detected a few times. This chain's CDR3 is CASSLGGGYPRAFF. CDR3 DNA sequence: TGTGCCAGCAGCTTAGGAGGGGGCTACCCACGGGCTTTCTTT. The V gene is TRBV7-9, the J gene TRBJ1-1, with 7 nucleotides matching TRBD1. This CDR3 contains 14 residues. Germline trimming cut 1 base from V and 11 bases from J; bases unmatched to any gene: 10. The germline gives CDR1 SEHNR, CDR2 FQNEAQ (reference sequence).

The chain recombines TRBV19 with TRBJ2-3, with D unclear. The CDR3 loop spans 11 amino acids. CDR1 LNHDA and CDR2 SQIVND come from the germline V gene (reference sequence). With 11 bases removed from V and 2 bases from J, the gap between germline ends came to 8 bases. This CDR3 reads CAPTSTDTQYF. As DNA, the CDR3 is TGTGCCCCGACATCCACAGATACGCAGTATTTT.

The chain couples TRBV6-5 to TRBJ1-3, with D maybe TRBD1 (5 bases). CDR3 length: 16 amino acids. The V gene's germline CDR1 is MNHEY and CDR2 SVGAGI. With 4 bases removed from V and 0 bases from J, the gap between germline ends came to 13 bases. The CDR3 region has the DNA TGTGCCAGCAGTTTAAAGGGGCACAGCTCTGGAAACACCATATATTTT. Translation gives CASSLKGHSSGNTIYF.